This T cell receptor (beta chain) was recovered during a study of blood T cell repertoires in COVID-19. Seattle's cohort entered during active infection and was followed longitudinally. Original methodology: Researchers report that nucleated cell counts were estimated from reference gene primer amplification. Assay used: immunoSEQ multiplex PCR; TCRdb lists only in-frame clones, some missing. V and J calls and clone size are as listed in that table; D and trimming were resolved from the DNA. The data hold about 170,000 clones, with approximately 90% observed a single time. The CDR3 has 16 residues. Germline values: CDR1 GTSNPN, CDR2 SVGIG (reference sequence). V dropped 3 bases and J dropped 5; count of bases not matched to a gene: 9.

Sequenced material: peripheral blood. This chain uses TRBV30 with TRBJ2-2, with 10 bases fitting TRBD2. This TCR was sampled from a man aged 30-40 years with COVID-19, enrolled during active disease. The CDR3 loop is CAWSALAGEGTGELFF. The CDR3 DNA sequence: TGTGCCTGGAGCGCGCTAGCGGGAGAAGGAACCGGGGAGCTGTTTTTT.